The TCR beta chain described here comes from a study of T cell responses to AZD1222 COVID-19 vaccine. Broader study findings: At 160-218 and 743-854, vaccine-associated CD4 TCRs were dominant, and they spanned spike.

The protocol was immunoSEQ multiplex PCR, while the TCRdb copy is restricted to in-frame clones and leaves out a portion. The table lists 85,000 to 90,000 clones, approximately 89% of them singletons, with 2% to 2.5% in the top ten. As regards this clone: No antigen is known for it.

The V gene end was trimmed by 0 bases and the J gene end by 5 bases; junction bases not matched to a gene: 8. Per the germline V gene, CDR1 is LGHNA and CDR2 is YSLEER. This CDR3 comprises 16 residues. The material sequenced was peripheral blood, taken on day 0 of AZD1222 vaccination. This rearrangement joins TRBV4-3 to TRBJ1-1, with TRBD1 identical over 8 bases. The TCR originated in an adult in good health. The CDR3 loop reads CASSQEPGGDRTEAFF. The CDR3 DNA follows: TGCGCCAGCAGCCAAGAGCCAGGGGGCGATCGGACTGAAGCTTTCTTT.